This T cell receptor (beta chain) came from a study of T cell responses to AZD1222 COVID-19 vaccine. General study points: Repertoires were obtained only post-peak T cell response. A mostly white British donor set with more females was recruited, and clonal diversity was possibly underestimated. CD4 TCRs linked to vaccination spanned spike, dominating at 160-218 and 743-854.

Germline V gives CDR1 MNHNS, CDR2 SASEGT. This CDR3 region has 14 residues. V was trimmed by 2 bases and J by 2 bases, leaving 10 bases between them. A word on this clone: The antigen is not known.

Data came from immunoSEQ multiplex PCR; TCRdb stores just in-frame clones and leaves some out. The data contain around 120,000 clones, roughly nine tenths of them seen just once; the ten biggest clones take up 6.5% to 9.5%. This TCR was sampled from an adult in good health. Sequences were derived from peripheral blood, sampled on day 0 of AZD1222 vaccination. The chain joins TRBV6-1 to TRBJ2-7, with D perhaps matching TRBD2 (6 bases). CDR3 nucleotide sequence: TGTGCCAGCAGTGAAAGAGGCGGGACCTACGAGCAGTACTTC. It encodes CASSERGGTYEQYF.